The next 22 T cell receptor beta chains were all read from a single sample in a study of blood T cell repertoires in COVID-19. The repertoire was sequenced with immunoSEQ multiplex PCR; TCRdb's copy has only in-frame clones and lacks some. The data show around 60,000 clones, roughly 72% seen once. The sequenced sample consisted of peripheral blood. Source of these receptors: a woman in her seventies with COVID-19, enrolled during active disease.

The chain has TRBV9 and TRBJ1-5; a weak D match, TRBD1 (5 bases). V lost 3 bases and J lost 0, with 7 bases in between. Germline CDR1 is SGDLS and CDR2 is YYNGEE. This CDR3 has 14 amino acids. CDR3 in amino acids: CASSAGLSNQPQHF. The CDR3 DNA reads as TGTGCCAGCAGCGCAGGGCTTAGCAATCAGCCCCAGCATTTT.

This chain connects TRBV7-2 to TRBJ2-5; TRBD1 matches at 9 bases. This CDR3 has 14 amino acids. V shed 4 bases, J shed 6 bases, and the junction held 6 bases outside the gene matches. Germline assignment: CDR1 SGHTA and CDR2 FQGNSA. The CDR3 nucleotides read TGTGCCAGCAGCTCCCCGGGACAGGGAAAGACCCAGTACTTC. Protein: CASSSPGQGKTQYF.

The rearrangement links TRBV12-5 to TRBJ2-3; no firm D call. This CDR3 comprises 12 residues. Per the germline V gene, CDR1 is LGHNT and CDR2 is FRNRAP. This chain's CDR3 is CAPGQNTDTQYF. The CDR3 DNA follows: TGTGCGCCTGGCCAGAACACAGATACGCAGTATTTT.

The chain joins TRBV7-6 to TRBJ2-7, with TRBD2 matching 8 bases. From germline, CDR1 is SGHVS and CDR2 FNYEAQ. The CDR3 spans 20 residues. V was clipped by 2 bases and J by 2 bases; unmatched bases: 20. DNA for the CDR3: TGTGCCAGCAGCTTAAATTTCCCTGGTCAAGCGGGGGAAACAACCTACGAGCAGTACTTC. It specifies CASSLNFPGQAGETTYEQYF.

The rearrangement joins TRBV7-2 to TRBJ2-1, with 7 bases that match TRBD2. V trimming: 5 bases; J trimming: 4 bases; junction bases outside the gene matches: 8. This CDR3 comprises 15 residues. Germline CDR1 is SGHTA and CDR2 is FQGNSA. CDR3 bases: TGTGCCAGCAGCCACGCGACTAGCCAATACAATGAGCAGTTCTTC. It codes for CASSHATSQYNEQFF. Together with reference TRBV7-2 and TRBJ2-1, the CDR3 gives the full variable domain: GAGVSQSPSNKVTEKGKDVELRCDPISGHTALYWYRQSLGQGLEFLIYFQGNSAPDKSGLPSDRFSAERTGGSVSTLTIQRTQQEDSAVYLCASSHATSQYNEQFFGPGTRLTVL.

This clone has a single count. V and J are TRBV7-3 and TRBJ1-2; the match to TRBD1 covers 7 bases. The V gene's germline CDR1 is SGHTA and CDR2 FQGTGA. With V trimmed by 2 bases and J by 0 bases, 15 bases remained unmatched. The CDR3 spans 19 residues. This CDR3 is CASSLYPVTGLRANYGYTF. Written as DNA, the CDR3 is TGTGCCAGCAGCTTATATCCCGTGACAGGGTTACGAGCTAACTATGGCTACACCTTC.

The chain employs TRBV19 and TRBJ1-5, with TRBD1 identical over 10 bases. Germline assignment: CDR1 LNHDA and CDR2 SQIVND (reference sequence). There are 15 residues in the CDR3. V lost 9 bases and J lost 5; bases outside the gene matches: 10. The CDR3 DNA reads TGTGCCAGCACCAAGACAGGGGGCCAGGATCAGCCCCAGCATTTT. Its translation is CASTKTGGQDQPQHF. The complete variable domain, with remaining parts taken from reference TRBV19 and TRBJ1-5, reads DGGITQSPKYLFRKEGQNVTLSCEQNLNHDAMYWYRQDPGQGLRLIYYSQIVNDFQKGDIAEGYSVSREKKESFPLTVTSAQKNPTAFYLCASTKTGGQDQPQHFGDGTRLSIL.

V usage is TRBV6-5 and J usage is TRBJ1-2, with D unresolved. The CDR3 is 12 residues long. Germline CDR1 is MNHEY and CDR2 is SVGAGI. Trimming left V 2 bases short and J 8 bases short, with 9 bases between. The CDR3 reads CASSYGGGGYTF. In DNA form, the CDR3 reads TGTGCCAGCAGTTACGGCGGCGGGGGCTACACCTTC.

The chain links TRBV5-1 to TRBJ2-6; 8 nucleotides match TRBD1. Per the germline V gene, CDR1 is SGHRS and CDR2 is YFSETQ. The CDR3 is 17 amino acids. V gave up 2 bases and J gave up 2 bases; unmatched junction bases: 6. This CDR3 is CASSLQGGRTGANVLTF. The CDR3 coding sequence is TGCGCCAGCAGCTTACAGGGGGGTAGAACTGGGGCCAACGTCCTGACTTTC.

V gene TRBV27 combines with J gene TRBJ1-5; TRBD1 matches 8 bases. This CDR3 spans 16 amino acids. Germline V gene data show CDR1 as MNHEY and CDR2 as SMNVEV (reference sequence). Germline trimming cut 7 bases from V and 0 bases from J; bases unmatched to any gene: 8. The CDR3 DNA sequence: TGTGCCAGCACCGCATCCGGACAGGGTAGCAATCAGCCCCAGCATTTT. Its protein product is CASTASGQGSNQPQHF.

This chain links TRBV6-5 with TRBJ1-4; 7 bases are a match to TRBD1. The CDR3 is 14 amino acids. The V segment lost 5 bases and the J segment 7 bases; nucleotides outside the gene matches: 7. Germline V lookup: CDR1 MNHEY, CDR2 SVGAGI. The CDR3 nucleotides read TGTGCCAGCAGTCGACAGGGCGGCGGTGAAAAACTGTTTTTT. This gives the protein CASSRQGGGEKLFF.

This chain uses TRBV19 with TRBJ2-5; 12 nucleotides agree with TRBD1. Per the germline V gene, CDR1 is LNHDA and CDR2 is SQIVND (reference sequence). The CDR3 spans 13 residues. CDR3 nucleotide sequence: TGTGCTGTGGGACAGGGGGCTGTAGAGACCCAGTACTTC. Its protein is CAVGQGAVETQYF. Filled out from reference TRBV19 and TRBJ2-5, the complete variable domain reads DGGITQSPKYLFRKEGQNVTLSCEQNLNHDAMYWYRQDPGQGLRLIYYSQIVNDFQKGDIAEGYSVSREKKESFPLTVTSAQKNPTAFYLCAVGQGAVETQYFGPGTRLLVL.

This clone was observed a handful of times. The CDR3 DNA reads as TGTGCCAGCAGTTTATCATTGCAGGGGCTGCACGAGCAGTACTTC. Translation gives CASSLSLQGLHEQYF. The gene calls are TRBV27 and TRBJ2-7, with D tentatively TRBD1 (6 bases). Germline lookup yields CDR1 MNHEY and CDR2 SMNVEV (reference sequence). The CDR3 is 15 residues long. Deletions cut 0 bases from V and 5 bases from J, with 14 bases between.

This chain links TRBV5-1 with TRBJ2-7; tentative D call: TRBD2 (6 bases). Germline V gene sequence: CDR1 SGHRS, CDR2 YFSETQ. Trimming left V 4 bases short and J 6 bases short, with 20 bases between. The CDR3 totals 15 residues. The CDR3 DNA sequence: TGCGCCAGCAGCCCCGGGACTGCCAGGGACTCCGAGCAGTACTTC. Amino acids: CASSPGTARDSEQYF.

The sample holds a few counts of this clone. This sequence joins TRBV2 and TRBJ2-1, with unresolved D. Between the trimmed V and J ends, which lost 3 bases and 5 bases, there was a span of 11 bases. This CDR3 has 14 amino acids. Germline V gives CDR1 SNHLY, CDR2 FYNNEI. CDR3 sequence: CASSDFPNNNEQFF. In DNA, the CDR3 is TGTGCCAGCAGTGATTTCCCGAACAACAATGAGCAGTTCTTC.

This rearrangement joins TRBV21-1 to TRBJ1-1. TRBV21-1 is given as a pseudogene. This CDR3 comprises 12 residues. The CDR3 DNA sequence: TGTGCCAGCAGCAAACCTAACACTGAAGCTTTCTTT. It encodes CASSKPNTEAFF.

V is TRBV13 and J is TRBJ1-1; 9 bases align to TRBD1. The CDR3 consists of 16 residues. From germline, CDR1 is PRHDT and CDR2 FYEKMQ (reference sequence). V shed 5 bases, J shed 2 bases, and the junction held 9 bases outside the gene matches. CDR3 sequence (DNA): TGTGCCAGCAGCCGGGCCGGGACAGGGAGAAACACTGAAGCTTTCTTT. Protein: CASSRAGTGRNTEAFF.

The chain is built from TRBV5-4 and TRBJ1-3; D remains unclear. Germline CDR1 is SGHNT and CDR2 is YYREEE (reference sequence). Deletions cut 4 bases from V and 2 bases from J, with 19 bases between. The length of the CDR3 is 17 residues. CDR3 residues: CASSPGTGRGTGNTIYF. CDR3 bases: TGTGCCAGCAGCCCCGGAACGGGGAGAGGGACTGGAAACACCATATATTTT.

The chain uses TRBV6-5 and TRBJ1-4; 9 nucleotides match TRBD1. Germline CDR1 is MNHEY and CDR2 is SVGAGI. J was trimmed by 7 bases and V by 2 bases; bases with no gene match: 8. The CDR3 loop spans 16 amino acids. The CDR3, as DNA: TGTGCCAGCAGTTACCTACAAACAGGGGGCATTGAAAAACTGTTTTTT. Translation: CASSYLQTGGIEKLFF.

The CDR3 DNA is TGTGCCAGCAGCCCCCGGGACAGGGGTGGCCCTGGCTACACCTTC. It encodes CASSPRDRGGPGYTF. The genes are TRBV7-8 and TRBJ1-2; 10 bases agree with TRBD1. Germline CDR1 is SGHVS and CDR2 is FQNEAQ. Trimming took 5 bases from V and 7 from J; bases not matched to a gene: 10. This CDR3 spans 15 amino acids.

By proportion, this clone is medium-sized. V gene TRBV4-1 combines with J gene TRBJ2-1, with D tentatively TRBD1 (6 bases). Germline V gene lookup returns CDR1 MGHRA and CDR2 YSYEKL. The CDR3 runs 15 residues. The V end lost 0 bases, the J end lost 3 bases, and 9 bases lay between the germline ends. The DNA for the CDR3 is TGCGCCAGCAGCCAAGATTGGGACAACTACAATGAGCAGTTCTTC. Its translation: CASSQDWDNYNEQFF.

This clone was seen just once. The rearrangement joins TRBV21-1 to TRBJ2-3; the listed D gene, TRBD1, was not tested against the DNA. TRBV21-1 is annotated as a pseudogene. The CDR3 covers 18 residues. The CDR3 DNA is TGTGCCAGCAGCAAAATTGGGAAGACAGGGCAACACACAGATACGCAGTATTTT. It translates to CASSKIGKTGQHTDTQYF.